This is a list of T cell receptor beta chains from one sample in a study of blood T cell repertoires in COVID-19. Method: immunoSEQ multiplex PCR; TCRdb's copy keeps in-frame clones and lacks some. The repertoire includes about 98,000 clones, 65% to 90% of them detected once, and roughly 11% sits in the top ten. The sequenced sample was peripheral blood. The source of these receptors is a man in his 70s with active or convalescent COVID-19. Each CDR3 is given with its conserved first and last residue. D genes are given only for firm matches. Expanded clones are given a class, and other clones once, few, many or no size at all.

TGCGCCAGCAGCTTCGACAGGGCCGGGGATGGCTACACCTTC CASSFDRAGDGYTF TRBJ1-2 14 - TRBD1 TRBV5-1
TGTGCCATCAAAACTAGCGGGGGAAGCACAGATACGCAGTATTTT CAIKTSGGSTDTQYF TRBJ2-3 15 - TRBD2 TRBV10-3
TGTGCCATCAGGACAGTCCCGAAGGGGCCCCAGCATTTT CAIRTVPKGPQHF TRBJ1-5 13 - - TRBV10-3
TGTGCCAGCAGTGAAGGACACTACAATGAGCAGTTCTTC CASSEGHYNEQFF TRBJ2-1 13 - - TRBV2
TGCGCCAGCAGCTCCGGACAGGGGGACGAAAAACTGTTTTTT CASSSGQGDEKLFF TRBJ1-4 14 - TRBD1 TRBV5-1
TGCAGCGTTGGTTGGCGGACAGGGAGCACTGAAGCTTTCTTT CSVGWRTGSTEAFF TRBJ1-1 14 - TRBD1 TRBV29-1
TGTGCCAGCAGCTTAACAGGGGAGAGTGGAAACACCATATATTTT CASSLTGESGNTIYF TRBJ1-3 15 few TRBD1 TRBV7-9
TGTGCCAGCAGCCCCCTAGGTAGGGGGGGGGCCCGCTCCTACGAGCAGTACTTC CASSPLGRGGARSYEQYF TRBJ2-7 18 - - TRBV3-1/TRBV3-2
TGCGCCAGCAGCTTGGGGGCCTCCTACAATGAGCAGTTCTTC CASSLGASYNEQFF TRBJ2-1 14 - - TRBV5-1
TGTGCCAGCAGCCACGTTCTTCCCCAGGGCTACACCTTC CASSHVLPQGYTF TRBJ1-2 13 few - TRBV4-2
TGTGCCAGCAGCTTCCTTTACAGGGTGGGGAACAATCAGCCCCAGCATTTT CASSFLYRVGNNQPQHF TRBJ1-5 17 - - TRBV5-8
TGTGCCAGCAGTGAACGGCGGGGGGACACAGATACGCAGTATTTT CASSERRGDTDTQYF TRBJ2-3 15 - TRBD2 TRBV2
TGCGCCAGCAGCCAAAAAGGGACAGTGAACACTGAAGCTTTCTTT CASSQKGTVNTEAFF TRBJ1-1 15 - TRBD1 TRBV4-1
TGTGCCAGCAGCTCCTGGCAAGACACTGAAGCTTTCTTT CASSSWQDTEAFF TRBJ1-1 13 - - TRBV5-8
TGTGCCAGTACGAGCGGGGGGGCCTGGGAGACCCAGTACTTC CASTSGGAWETQYF TRBJ2-5 14 - TRBD2 TRBV19
TGTGCCAGCAGTTCGTCCGGGACTGATACCTACGAGCAGTACTTC CASSSSGTDTYEQYF TRBJ2-7 15 once - TRBV6-6
TGTGCCAGCAGCCTTCAACAGGGTCGAGGGGAAGAGACCCAGTACTTC CASSLQQGRGEETQYF TRBJ2-5 16 - - TRBV7-9
TGTGCCAGCAGTCTCAGACTAGCGGTGTACAATGAGCAGTTCTTC CASSLRLAVYNEQFF TRBJ2-1 15 - TRBD2 TRBV6-5
TGTGCCAGCAGCTTAGGTTACGGCGGGGACCAACAAGAGACCCAGTACTTC CASSLGYGGDQQETQYF TRBJ2-5 17 - - TRBV7-9
TGTGCCAGCAGCCACCTCAGACAGGGCCGGGGGGAAAAACTGTTTTTT CASSHLRQGRGEKLFF TRBJ1-4 16 - TRBD1 TRBV7-8
TGTGCCAGCAGCTTATTTAGGGGCGTTGGGGGCTACACCTTC CASSLFRGVGGYTF TRBJ1-2 14 - - TRBV7-2
TGTGCCAGCAGCTTATTTTCAGGAGTCGGGATTGGCACAGATACGCAGTATTTT CASSLFSGVGIGTDTQYF TRBJ2-3 18 once - TRBV11-2
TGTGCCAGCAGCACCGGGACAAGAATCTACGAGCAGTACTTC CASSTGTRIYEQYF TRBJ2-7 14 - - TRBV28
TGTGCCAGCAGAGGGAACAGGGCGGCTTTCTTT CASRGNRAAFF TRBJ1-1 11 - - TRBV2
TGTGCCAGCAGCTTTGGGACACTTGCCTCTGGGGCCAACGTCCTGACTTTC CASSFGTLASGANVLTF TRBJ2-6 17 - - TRBV5-8
TGTGCCAGCAGCCAAAGGTGGGGGACAAGCAGTTCTACTTCACCCCTCCACTTT CASSQRWGTSSSTSPLHF TRBJ1-6 18 - - TRBV11-3
TGTGCCAGTTCCCCTAGCGGCGCCACCGGGGAGCTGTTTTTT CASSPSGATGELFF TRBJ2-2 14 - TRBD2 TRBV4-2
TGTGCCAGCAGCCAGTTACAGGGTGGGGCCGGGGAGCTGTTTTTT CASSQLQGGAGELFF TRBJ2-2 15 - - TRBV3-1/TRBV3-2
TGTGCCAGCTCACCACAGGGGGTGGACAATCAGCCCCAGCATTTT CASSPQGVDNQPQHF TRBJ1-5 15 - - TRBV18
TGCGCCAGCAGCCTCGGGACACTCCAAGAGACCCAGTACTTC CASSLGTLQETQYF TRBJ2-5 14 - - TRBV5-1
TGTGCCAGTAGTCTGGGGACAGTTAGTGAAGCTTTCTTT CASSLGTVSEAFF TRBJ1-1 13 few TRBD1 TRBV19
TGCGCCAGCAGCTATGACAGGGGGCGGAAAGAGACCCAGTACTTC CASSYDRGRKETQYF TRBJ2-5 15 - TRBD1 TRBV5-1
TGTGCCAGCAGCTTCCCCAGTACAACTAATGAAAAACTGTTTTTT CASSFPSTTNEKLFF TRBJ1-4 15 medium-sized - TRBV7-9
TGTGCCAGCAGCAGATGGCCGACAGATACGCAGTATTTT CASSRWPTDTQYF TRBJ2-3 13 - - TRBV7-3
TGTGCCAGCAGTGGCGGGACAGGGGGCTCCCTCCTCCACTTT CASSGGTGGSLLHF TRBJ1-6 14 - TRBD1 TRBV2
TGTGCCAGCAGTCGAACTAGCTTGGGTGGTACCGAGCAGTACTTC CASSRTSLGGTEQYF TRBJ2-7 15 - - TRBV6-5
TGCGCCAGCAGTCTCGCCGGGGGAGATATCGAGCAGTACTTC CASSLAGGDIEQYF TRBJ2-7 14 - - TRBV5-1
TGTGCCAGCAGTGAGGGACCGGGGGACTATGGCTACACCTTC CASSEGPGDYGYTF TRBJ1-2 14 - - TRBV25-1
TGTGCCAGCAGCCCGGGGGGGGGAGACAATGAGCAGTTCTTC CASSPGGGDNEQFF TRBJ2-1 14 - TRBD2 TRBV3-1/TRBV3-2
TGTGCCAGCAGACCCAGGACAGGGAATCAGCCCCAGCATTTT CASRPRTGNQPQHF TRBJ1-5 14 few TRBD1 TRBV5-8
TGTGCCAGCAGCCAAGTCTTTCTAGCGGGGGGCCAGGGCGGGGAGCTGTTTTTT CASSQVFLAGGQGGELFF TRBJ2-2 18 - TRBD2 TRBV3-1/TRBV3-2
TGTGCCAGCAGTTACACCAATGAGCAGTTCTTC CASSYTNEQFF TRBJ2-1 11 - - TRBV2